The source of this TCR beta chain is a study of PD-L1 blockade in urothelial cancer. A few counts support this clone. Germline V gene data show CDR1 as SGHRS and CDR2 as YFSETQ. Trimming shortened V by 0 bases and J by 0 bases, and 12 bases separated the two germline ends. The CDR3 has 17 amino acids. Clones were read by immunoSEQ multiplex PCR, and TCRdb kept only the in-frame ones, dropping some. The sample lists 95,000 to 150,000 clones, about 82% occurring once. Regarding time point: peripheral blood 6 weeks after treatment start. Patients yielded 1 to 8 samples each, pretreatment and on-treatment.

Sequenced here: PBMCs, sampled around atezolizumab (anti-PD-L1) treatment. The V and J genes are TRBV5-1 and TRBJ2-2, with a possible D match to TRBD1 (5 bases). This TCR came from a man aged 45 to 65 with urothelial cancer. In nucleotides, the CDR3 is TGCGCCAGCAGCTTGGGAAGGGGTATTGCGAACACCGGGGAGCTGTTTTTT. This sequence encodes CASSLGRGIANTGELFF.